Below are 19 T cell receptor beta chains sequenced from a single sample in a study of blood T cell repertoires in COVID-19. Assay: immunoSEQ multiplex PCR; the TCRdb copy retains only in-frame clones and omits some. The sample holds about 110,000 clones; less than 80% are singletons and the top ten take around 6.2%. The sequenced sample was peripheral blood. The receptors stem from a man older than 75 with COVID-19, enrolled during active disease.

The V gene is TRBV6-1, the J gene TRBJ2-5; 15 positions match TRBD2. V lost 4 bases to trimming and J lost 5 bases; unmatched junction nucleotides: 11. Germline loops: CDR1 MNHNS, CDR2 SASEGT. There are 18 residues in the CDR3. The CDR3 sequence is CASSVMPGLAGGRETQYF. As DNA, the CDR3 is TGTGCCAGCAGTGTTATGCCGGGACTAGCGGGAGGCAGGGAGACCCAGTACTTC.

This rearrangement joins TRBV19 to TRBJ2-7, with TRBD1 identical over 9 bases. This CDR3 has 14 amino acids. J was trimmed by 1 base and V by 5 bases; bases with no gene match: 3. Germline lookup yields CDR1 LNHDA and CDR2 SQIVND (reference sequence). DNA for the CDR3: TGTGCCAGTAGTTGGGACAGGGAATCCTACGAGCAGTACTTC. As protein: CASSWDRESYEQYF.

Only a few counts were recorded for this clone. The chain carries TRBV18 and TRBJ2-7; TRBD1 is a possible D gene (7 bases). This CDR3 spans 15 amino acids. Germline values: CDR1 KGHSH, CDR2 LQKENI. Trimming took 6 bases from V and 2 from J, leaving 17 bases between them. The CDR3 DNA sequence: TGTGCCAGCTCCTCGGCGGGACAGTCCACCTACGAGCAGTACTTC. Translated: CASSSAGQSTYEQYF.

CDR3 in amino acids: CASSLLEQGVWYGYTF. In DNA form, the CDR3 reads TGCGCCAGCAGCCTCCTAGAACAGGGGGTATGGTATGGCTACACCTTC. The chain links TRBV5-1 to TRBJ1-2; 8 bases are shared with TRBD1. This CDR3 comprises 16 residues. Germline V gene sequence: CDR1 SGHRS, CDR2 YFSETQ. V lost 4 bases, J lost 5 bases, and 13 bases stayed unmatched.

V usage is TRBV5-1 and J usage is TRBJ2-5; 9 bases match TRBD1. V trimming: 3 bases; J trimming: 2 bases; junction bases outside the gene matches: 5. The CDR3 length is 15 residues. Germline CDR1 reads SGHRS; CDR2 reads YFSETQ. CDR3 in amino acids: CASSSGTGPQETQYF. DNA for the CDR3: TGCGCCAGCAGCTCCGGGACAGGGCCTCAAGAGACCCAGTACTTC.

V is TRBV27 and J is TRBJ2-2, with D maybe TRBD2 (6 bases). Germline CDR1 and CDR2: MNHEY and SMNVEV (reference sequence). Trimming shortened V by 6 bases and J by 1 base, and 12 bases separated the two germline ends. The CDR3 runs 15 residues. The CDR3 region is CASRRTNENTGELFF. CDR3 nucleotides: TGTGCCAGCAGAAGGACTAACGAGAACACCGGGGAGCTGTTTTTT.

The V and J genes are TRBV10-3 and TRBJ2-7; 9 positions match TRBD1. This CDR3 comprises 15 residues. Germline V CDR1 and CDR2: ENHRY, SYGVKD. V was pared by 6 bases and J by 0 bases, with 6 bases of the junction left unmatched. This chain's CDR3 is CAIRRDRVSSYEQYF. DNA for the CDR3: TGTGCCATCAGGAGGGACAGGGTGAGCTCCTACGAGCAGTACTTC.

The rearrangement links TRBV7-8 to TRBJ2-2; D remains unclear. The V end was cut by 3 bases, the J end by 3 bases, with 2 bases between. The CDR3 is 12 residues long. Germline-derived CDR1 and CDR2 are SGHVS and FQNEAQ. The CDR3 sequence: CASSFYTGELFF. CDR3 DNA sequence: TGTGCCAGCAGCTTCTACACCGGGGAGCTGTTTTTT.

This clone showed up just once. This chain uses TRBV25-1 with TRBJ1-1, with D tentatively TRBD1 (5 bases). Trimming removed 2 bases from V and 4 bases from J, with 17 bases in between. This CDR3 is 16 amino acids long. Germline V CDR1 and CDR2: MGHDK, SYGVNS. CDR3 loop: CASSEGGTELGTEAFF. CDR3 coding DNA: TGTGCCAGCAGTGAAGGAGGGACGGAACTGGGCACTGAAGCTTTCTTT.

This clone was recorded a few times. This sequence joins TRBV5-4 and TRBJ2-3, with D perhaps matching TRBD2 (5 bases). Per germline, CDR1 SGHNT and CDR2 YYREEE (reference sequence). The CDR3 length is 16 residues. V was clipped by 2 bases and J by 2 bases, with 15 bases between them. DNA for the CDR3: TGTGCCAGCAGCTTAGGCGGTCAGCGGACCACAGATACGCAGTATTTT. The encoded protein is CASSLGGQRTTDTQYF.

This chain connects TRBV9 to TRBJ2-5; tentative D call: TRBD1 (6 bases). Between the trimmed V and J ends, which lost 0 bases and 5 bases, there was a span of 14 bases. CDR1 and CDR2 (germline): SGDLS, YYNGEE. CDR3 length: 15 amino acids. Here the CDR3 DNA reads TGTGCCAGCAGCGTAGATGGCAGGGGACGGGAGACCCAGTACTTC. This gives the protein CASSVDGRGRETQYF.

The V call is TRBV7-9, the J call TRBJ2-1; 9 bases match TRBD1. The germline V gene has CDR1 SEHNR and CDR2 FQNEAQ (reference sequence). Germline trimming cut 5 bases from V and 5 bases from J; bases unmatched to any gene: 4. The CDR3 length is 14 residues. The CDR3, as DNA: TGTGCCAGCAGCCCATGGACAGGGGACAATGAGCAGTTCTTC. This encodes CASSPWTGDNEQFF.

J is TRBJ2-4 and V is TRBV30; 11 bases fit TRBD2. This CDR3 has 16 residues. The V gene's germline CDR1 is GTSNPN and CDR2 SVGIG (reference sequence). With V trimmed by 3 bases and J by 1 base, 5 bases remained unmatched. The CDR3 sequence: CAWSSGLAGAKNIQYF. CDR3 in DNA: TGTGCCTGGAGCTCCGGACTAGCGGGCGCCAAAAACATTCAGTACTTC.

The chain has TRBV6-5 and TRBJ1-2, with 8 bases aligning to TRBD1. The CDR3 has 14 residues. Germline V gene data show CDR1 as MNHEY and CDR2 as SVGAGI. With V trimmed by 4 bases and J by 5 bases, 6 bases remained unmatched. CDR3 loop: CASSSPGGKYGYTF. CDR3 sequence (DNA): TGTGCCAGCAGTTCACCAGGGGGCAAGTATGGCTACACCTTC.

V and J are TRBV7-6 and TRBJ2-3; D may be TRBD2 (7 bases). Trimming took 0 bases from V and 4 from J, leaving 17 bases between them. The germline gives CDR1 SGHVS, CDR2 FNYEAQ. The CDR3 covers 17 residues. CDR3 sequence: CASSLALVGGGPDTQYF. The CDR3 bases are TGTGCCAGCAGCTTAGCGCTGGTGGGAGGGGGGCCAGATACGCAGTATTTT.

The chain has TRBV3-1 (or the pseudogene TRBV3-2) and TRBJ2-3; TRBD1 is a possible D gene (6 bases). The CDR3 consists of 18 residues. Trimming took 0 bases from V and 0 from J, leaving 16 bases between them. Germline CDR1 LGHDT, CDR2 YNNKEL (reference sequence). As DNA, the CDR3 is TGTGCCAGCAGCCAAGAAGGGGCCCAGACAGGTAGCACAGATACGCAGTATTTT. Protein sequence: CASSQEGAQTGSTDTQYF.

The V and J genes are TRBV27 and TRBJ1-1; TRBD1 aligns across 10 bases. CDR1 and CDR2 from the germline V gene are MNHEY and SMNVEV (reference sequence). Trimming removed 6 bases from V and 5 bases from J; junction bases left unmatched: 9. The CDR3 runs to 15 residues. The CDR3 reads CASSAPGQGRTEAFF. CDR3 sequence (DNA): TGTGCCAGCAGCGCCCCGGGACAGGGGCGGACTGAAGCTTTCTTT.

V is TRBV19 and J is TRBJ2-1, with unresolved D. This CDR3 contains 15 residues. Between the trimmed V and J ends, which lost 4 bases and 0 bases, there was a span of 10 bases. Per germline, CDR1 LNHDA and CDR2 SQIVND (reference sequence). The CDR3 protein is CASSKTSSSYNEQFF. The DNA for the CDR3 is TGTGCCAGTAGTAAGACTTCCTCCTCCTACAATGAGCAGTTCTTC.

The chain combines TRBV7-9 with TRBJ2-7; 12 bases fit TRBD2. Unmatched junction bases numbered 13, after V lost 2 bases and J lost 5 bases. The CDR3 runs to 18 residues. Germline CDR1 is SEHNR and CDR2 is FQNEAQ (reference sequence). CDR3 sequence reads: CASSLSASGRAGHHEQYF. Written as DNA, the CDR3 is TGTGCCAGCAGCTTAAGCGCTAGCGGGAGGGCCGGGCACCACGAGCAGTACTTC.